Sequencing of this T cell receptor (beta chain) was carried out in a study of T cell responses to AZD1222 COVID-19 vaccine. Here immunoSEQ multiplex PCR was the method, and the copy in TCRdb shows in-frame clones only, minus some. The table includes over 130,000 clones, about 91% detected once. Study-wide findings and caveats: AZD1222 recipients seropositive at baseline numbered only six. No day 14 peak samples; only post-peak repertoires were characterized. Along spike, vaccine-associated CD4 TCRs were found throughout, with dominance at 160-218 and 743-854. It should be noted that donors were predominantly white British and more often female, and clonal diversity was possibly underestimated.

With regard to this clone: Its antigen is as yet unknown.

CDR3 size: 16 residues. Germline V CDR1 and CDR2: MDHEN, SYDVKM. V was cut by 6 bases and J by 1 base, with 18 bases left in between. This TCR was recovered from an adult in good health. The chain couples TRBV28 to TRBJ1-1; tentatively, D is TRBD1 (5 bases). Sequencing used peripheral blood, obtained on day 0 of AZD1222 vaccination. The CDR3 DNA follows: TGTGCCAGCAGCCGAAGGGGCAGGCAGCCGAACACTGAAGCTTTCTTT. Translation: CASSRRGRQPNTEAFF.